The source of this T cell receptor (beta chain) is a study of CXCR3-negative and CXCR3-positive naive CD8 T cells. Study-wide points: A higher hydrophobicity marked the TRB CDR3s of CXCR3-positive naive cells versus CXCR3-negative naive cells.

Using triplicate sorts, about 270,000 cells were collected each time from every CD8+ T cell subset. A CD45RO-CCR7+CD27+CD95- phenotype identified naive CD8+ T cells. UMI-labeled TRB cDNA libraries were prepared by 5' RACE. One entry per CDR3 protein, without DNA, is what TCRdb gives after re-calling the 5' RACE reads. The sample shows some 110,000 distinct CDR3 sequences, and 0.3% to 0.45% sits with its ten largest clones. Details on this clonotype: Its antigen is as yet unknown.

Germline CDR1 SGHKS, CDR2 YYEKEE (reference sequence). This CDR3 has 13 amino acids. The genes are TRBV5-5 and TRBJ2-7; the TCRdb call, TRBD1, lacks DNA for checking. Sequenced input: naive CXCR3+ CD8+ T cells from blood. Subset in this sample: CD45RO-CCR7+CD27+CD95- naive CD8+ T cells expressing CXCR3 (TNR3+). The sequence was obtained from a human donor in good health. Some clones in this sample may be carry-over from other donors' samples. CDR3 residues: CASSLTGYYEQYF. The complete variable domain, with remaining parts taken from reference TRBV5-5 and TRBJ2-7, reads DAGVTQSPTHLIKTRGQQVTLRCSPISGHKSVSWYQQVLGQGPQFIFQYYEKEERGRGNFPDRFSARQFPNYSSELNVNALLLGDSALYLCASSLTGYYEQYFGPGTRLTVT.